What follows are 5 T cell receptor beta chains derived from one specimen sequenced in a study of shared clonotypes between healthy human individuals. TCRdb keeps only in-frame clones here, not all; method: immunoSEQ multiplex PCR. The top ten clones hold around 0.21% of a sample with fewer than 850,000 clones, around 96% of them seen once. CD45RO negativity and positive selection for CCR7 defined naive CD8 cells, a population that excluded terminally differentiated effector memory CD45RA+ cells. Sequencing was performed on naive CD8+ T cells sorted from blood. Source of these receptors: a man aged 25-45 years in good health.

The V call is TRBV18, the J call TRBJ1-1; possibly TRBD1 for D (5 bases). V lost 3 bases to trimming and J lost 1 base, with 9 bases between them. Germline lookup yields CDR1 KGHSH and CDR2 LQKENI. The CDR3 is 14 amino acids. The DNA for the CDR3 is TGTGCCAGCTCACCCTCCGGGGGGAACACTGAAGCTTTCTTT. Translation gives CASSPSGGNTEAFF.

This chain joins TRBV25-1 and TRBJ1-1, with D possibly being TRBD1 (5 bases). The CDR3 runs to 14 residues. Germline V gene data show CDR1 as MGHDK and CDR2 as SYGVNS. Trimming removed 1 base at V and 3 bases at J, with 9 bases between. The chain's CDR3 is CASSESGFDTEAFF. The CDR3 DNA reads TGTGCCAGCAGTGAATCAGGGTTTGACACTGAAGCTTTCTTT.

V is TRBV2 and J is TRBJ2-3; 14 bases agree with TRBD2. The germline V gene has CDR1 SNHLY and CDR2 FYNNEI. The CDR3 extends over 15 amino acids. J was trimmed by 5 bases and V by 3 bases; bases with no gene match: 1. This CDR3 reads CASSDGTSGRDTQYF. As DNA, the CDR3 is TGTGCCAGCAGTGACGGGACTAGCGGGAGAGATACGCAGTATTTT.

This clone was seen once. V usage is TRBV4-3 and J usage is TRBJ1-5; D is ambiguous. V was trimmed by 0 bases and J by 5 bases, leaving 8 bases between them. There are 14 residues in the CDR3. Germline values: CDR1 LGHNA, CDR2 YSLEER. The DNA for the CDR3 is TGCGCCAGCAGCCAAGATGGGCGAGATCAGCCCCAGCATTTT. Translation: CASSQDGRDQPQHF.

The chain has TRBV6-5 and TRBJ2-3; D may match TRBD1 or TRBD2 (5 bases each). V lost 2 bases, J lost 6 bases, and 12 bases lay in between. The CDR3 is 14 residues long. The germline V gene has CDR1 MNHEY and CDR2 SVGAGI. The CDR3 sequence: CASSYTQGRDTQYF. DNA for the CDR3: TGTGCCAGCAGTTACACTCAGGGACGCGATACGCAGTATTTT.